This T cell receptor (beta chain) comes out of a study of regulatory T cells in long-lasting Graves disease. This clonotype is a singleton in its sample. Building the TCR beta libraries relied on iRepertoire HTBI primers, and CDR3 regions underwent Arm-PCR. One entry per CDR3 protein results from TCRdb running MiXCR on the multiplex PCR reads. Seen here are about 620,000 distinct CDR3 sequences, approximately 15% observed once, and the top ten hold around a sixth. From germline, CDR1 is SEHNR and CDR2 FQNEAQ (reference sequence). V was clipped by 5 bases and J by 9 bases; unmatched bases: 8. The CDR3 runs 15 residues. The sample's time point: newly diagnosed GD, antithyroid drugs for less than 3 months. With RNA extracted from PBMCs as input, the TCR library was made. The same data also contributed to another study, on T cells in Graves' hyperthyroidism and ophthalmopathy. From that study: TCR CDR3 underwent first-round RT-PCR with the HTBI primer set. The majority of expanded thyroid clonotypes above 0.001 also appeared in blood.

J is TRBJ2-3 and V is TRBV7-9; 13 bases line up with TRBD2. This TCR was recovered from a woman in her thirties with Graves disease. The source material was peripheral blood mononuclear cells (PBMCs), sampled at new diagnosis, from a patient treated with antithyroid drugs. The CDR3 DNA sequence: TGTGCCAGCAGCCCAGGACTAGCGGGAGATCAGACGCAGTATTTT. Translation gives CASSPGLAGDQTQYF.